A single sample gave rise to the 31 T cell receptor beta chains below, sequenced in a study of shared clonotypes between healthy human individuals. The method was immunoSEQ multiplex PCR; TCRdb's version includes in-frame clones alone and lacks a portion of them. The sample carries over a million clones, more than 95% recorded once. The sample taken for sequencing was naive CD4+ T cells sorted from blood. Subset specified: CD45RA+ positively selected. These receptors were collected from a man younger than 45 in good health.

The genes are TRBV28 and TRBJ1-3, with D hard to call. V gave up 5 bases and J gave up 6 bases, with 11 bases separating them. Germline V gene lookup returns CDR1 MDHEN and CDR2 SYDVKM. The CDR3 totals 13 residues. The CDR3 region has the DNA TGTGCCAGCAGTCCACCCCCCTCAAACACCATATATTTT. Encoded protein: CASSPPPSNTIYF. Together with reference TRBV28 and TRBJ1-3, the CDR3 gives the full variable domain: DVKVTQSSRYLVKRTGEKVFLECVQDMDHENMFWYRQDPGLGLRLIYFSYDVKMKEKGDIPEGYSVSREKKERFSLILESASTNQTSMYLCASSPPPSNTIYFGEGSWLTVV.

The chain links TRBV4-1 to TRBJ2-1, with 7 bases that match TRBD1. From germline, CDR1 is MGHRA and CDR2 YSYEKL. The CDR3 sequence is 14 residues long. V dropped 4 bases and J dropped 9; count of bases not matched to a gene: 9. The DNA of the CDR3 is TGCGCCAGCAGCCCTAGATTGACAGGGATTGAGCAGTTCTTC. Amino acids: CASSPRLTGIEQFF.

This sequence joins TRBV11-2 and TRBJ2-2; D uncertain. The V end lost 5 bases, the J end lost 4 bases, and 14 bases lay between the germline ends. Germline lookup yields CDR1 SGHAT and CDR2 FQNNGV. The CDR3 is 15 residues long. CDR3 loop: CASSRIGAVTGELFF. CDR3 bases: TGTGCCAGCAGCAGAATTGGAGCAGTCACCGGGGAGCTGTTTTTT.

The chain links TRBV19 to TRBJ1-5, with D hard to call. CDR1 and CDR2 from the germline V gene are LNHDA and SQIVND (reference sequence). The CDR3 totals 12 residues. V dropped 1 base and J dropped 5 bases, with 3 bases sitting between them. The CDR3 sequence: CASSIGYQPQHF. The CDR3 DNA sequence: TGTGCCAGTAGTATAGGATATCAGCCCCAGCATTTT. The variable domain in full, completed from reference TRBV19 and TRBJ1-5, reads DGGITQSPKYLFRKEGQNVTLSCEQNLNHDAMYWYRQDPGQGLRLIYYSQIVNDFQKGDIAEGYSVSREKKESFPLTVTSAQKNPTAFYLCASSIGYQPQHFGDGTRLSIL.

This clone is a singleton in its sample. This chain uses TRBV7-9 with TRBJ2-1, with 9 nucleotides matching TRBD2. With V trimmed by 5 bases and J by 2 bases, 4 bases remained unmatched. CDR3 length equals 15 residues. Per the germline V gene, CDR1 is SEHNR and CDR2 is FQNEAQ (reference sequence). CDR3 region: CASSTLAGTYNEQFF. Written as DNA, the CDR3 is TGTGCCAGCAGCACTCTAGCGGGGACCTACAATGAGCAGTTCTTC.

Only a few counts were recorded for this clone. The chain recombines TRBV28 with TRBJ1-1; D possibly corresponds to TRBD1 (6 bases). The CDR3 is made up of 13 amino acids. Trimming pared 4 bases from V and 11 bases from J, leaving 17 bases between. Germline V gene data show CDR1 as MDHEN and CDR2 as SYDVKM. This chain's CDR3 is CASSSPDRSRAFF. CDR3 DNA: TGTGCCAGCAGTTCCCCCGACAGGTCGAGGGCTTTCTTT. Drawing the rest from reference TRBV28 and TRBJ1-1, the complete variable domain is DVKVTQSSRYLVKRTGEKVFLECVQDMDHENMFWYRQDPGLGLRLIYFSYDVKMKEKGDIPEGYSVSREKKERFSLILESASTNQTSMYLCASSSPDRSRAFFGQGTRLTVV.

V is TRBV7-6 and J is TRBJ2-7, with D possibly matching TRBD1 (5 bases). Trimming took 6 bases from V and 1 from J, leaving 7 bases between them. The CDR3 is 12 amino acids. Germline V gene lookup returns CDR1 SGHVS and CDR2 FNYEAQ. Here the CDR3 DNA reads TGTGCCAGCAGTGCAGGGTCCTACGAGCAGTACTTC. Residues: CASSAGSYEQYF.

The chain carries TRBV4-3 and TRBJ2-2; D not certain. V lost 1 base to trimming and J lost 5 bases, with 11 bases between them. The CDR3 spans 15 residues. Looked up from germline, CDR1 is LGHNA and CDR2 is YSLEER. In DNA, the CDR3 is TGCGCCAGCAGCCAAGTCCCGGTGTTGACCGGGGAGCTGTTTTTT. It yields the protein CASSQVPVLTGELFF.

V usage is TRBV29-1 and J usage is TRBJ1-1, with D tentatively TRBD1 (6 bases). Trimming took 4 bases from V and 3 from J, leaving 12 bases between them. CDR3 length: 13 residues. CDR1 and CDR2 (germline): SQVTM, ANQGSEA. The CDR3 DNA is TGCAGCGTTGGGGAAGGGGGGGACACTGAAGCTTTCTTT. Translating it yields CSVGEGGDTEAFF. The complete variable domain, with remaining parts taken from reference TRBV29-1 and TRBJ1-1, reads SAVISQKPSRDICQRGTSLTIQCQVDSQVTMMFWYRQQPGQSLTLIATANQGSEATYESGFVIDKFPISRPNLTFSTLTVSNMSPEDSSIYLCSVGEGGDTEAFFGQGTRLTVV.

The chain is built from TRBV6-1 and TRBJ2-7; 9 bases are shared with TRBD2. J lost 6 bases, V lost 4 bases, and 10 bases had no gene match. Germline values: CDR1 MNHNS, CDR2 SASEGT. This CDR3 comprises 15 residues. The CDR3 reads CASSVSSGTLCEQYF. The DNA of the CDR3 is TGTGCCAGCAGTGTATCTAGCGGGACACTCTGCGAGCAGTACTTC.

This sequence joins TRBV28 and TRBJ2-4; TRBD1 matches at 9 bases. The CDR3 covers 17 residues. Per the germline V gene, CDR1 is MDHEN and CDR2 is SYDVKM. The V gene end was trimmed by 3 bases and the J gene end by 3 bases; junction bases not matched to a gene: 9. This CDR3 is CASSFLGQGGYKNIQYF. CDR3 nucleotides: TGTGCCAGCAGTTTCCTGGGACAGGGAGGTTACAAAAACATTCAGTACTTC.

This clone was found once. This chain joins TRBV7-6 and TRBJ2-3; 14 positions match TRBD2. V lost 5 bases to trimming and J lost 11 bases; unmatched junction nucleotides: 12. The V gene's germline CDR1 is SGHVS and CDR2 FNYEAQ. This CDR3 has 16 residues. CDR3 loop: CASSQLPGLAGVGQYF. The CDR3 coding sequence is TGTGCCAGCAGCCAACTGCCGGGACTAGCGGGAGTGGGGCAGTATTTT.

The chain couples TRBV6-5 to TRBJ2-1; a weak D match, TRBD1 (5 bases). The V gene's germline CDR1 is MNHEY and CDR2 SVGAGI. Trimming took 2 bases from V and 0 from J, leaving 11 bases between them. This CDR3 spans 16 amino acids. The CDR3 loop reads CASSYKGRSSYNEQFF. DNA of the CDR3: TGTGCCAGCAGTTACAAGGGGCGAAGCTCCTACAATGAGCAGTTCTTC.

The chain carries TRBV7-3 and TRBJ2-2; 7 positions agree with TRBD2. V was clipped by 0 bases and J by 5 bases; unmatched bases: 9. CDR3 length: 17 residues. Germline loops: CDR1 SGHTA, CDR2 FQGTGA. The CDR3 coding sequence is TGTGCCAGCAGCTTAACGACTAGCTTGGTTCAGACCGGGGAGCTGTTTTTT. This translates into CASSLTTSLVQTGELFF.

This sequence joins TRBV10-1 and TRBJ1-1; TRBD1 might be the D (5 bases). Germline V gene lookup returns CDR1 WNHNN and CDR2 SYGVQD (reference sequence). There are 15 residues in the CDR3. Between the trimmed V and J ends, which lost 4 bases and 4 bases, there was a span of 16 bases. CDR3 in DNA: TGCGCCAGCAGTGTTCCCAGGGTTTTAGGCACTGAAGCTTTCTTT. Protein sequence: CASSVPRVLGTEAFF.

The chain uses TRBV11-2 and TRBJ2-1; D unclear. Germline CDR1 reads SGHAT; CDR2 reads FQNNGV. V was pared by 5 bases and J by 0 bases, with 11 bases between. CDR3 length: 15 residues. In DNA, the CDR3 is TGTGCCAGCAGCATACTTAGGAGCTCCTACAATGAGCAGTTCTTC. Translation: CASSILRSSYNEQFF.

J is TRBJ1-2 and V is TRBV28; D possibly corresponds to TRBD1 (6 bases). There are 16 residues in the CDR3. Germline V lookup: CDR1 MDHEN, CDR2 SYDVKM. Trimming pared 6 bases from V and 6 bases from J, leaving 23 bases between. The CDR3, as DNA: TGTGCCAGCAGAATATCCCGCCCAGGGGCAGGTGATGGCTACACCTTC. Translated, it gives CASRISRPGAGDGYTF.

The chain employs TRBV5-5 and TRBJ2-1; 11 nucleotides agree with TRBD2. This CDR3 region has 15 residues. Germline loops: CDR1 SGHKS, CDR2 YYEKEE (reference sequence). V was pared by 1 base and J by 4 bases, with 1 base of the junction left unmatched. The CDR3 DNA is TGTGCCAGCAGCTTGAGACTAGCGGGGTACAATGAGCAGTTCTTC. It specifies CASSLRLAGYNEQFF.

The chain joins TRBV28 to TRBJ1-5, with D perhaps TRBD1 (6 bases). Germline CDR1 reads MDHEN; CDR2 reads SYDVKM. The CDR3 covers 15 residues. V lost 6 bases and J 6 bases, leaving 18 bases between the germline ends. CDR3 in amino acids: CASSSNRVLFQPQHF. The CDR3 DNA sequence: TGTGCCAGCAGCTCCAACAGGGTATTGTTTCAGCCCCAGCATTTT.

For the CDR3, the DNA is TGTGCCAGCTCACCACCGGGTTACAGTTCCTACGAGCAGTACTTC. Protein: CASSPPGYSSYEQYF. The chain combines TRBV18 with TRBJ2-7; D not certain. Trimming cost V 0 bases and J 1 base, with 10 bases left between them. Germline CDR1 reads KGHSH; CDR2 reads LQKENI. The CDR3 sequence is 15 residues long.

As to this clone: Other nucleotide sequences from this sample produce the same CDR3. The chain joins TRBV5-1 to TRBJ2-7; the D is unclear. CDR1 SGHRS and CDR2 YFSETQ come from the germline V gene. Trimming took off 0 bases at V and 0 bases at J, with 7 bases between the two ends. The CDR3 is 14 amino acids. The CDR3 loop is CASSLELNSYEQYF. In DNA form, the CDR3 reads TGCGCCAGCAGCTTGGAACTCAACTCCTACGAGCAGTACTTC.

For the CDR3, the DNA is TGTGCCAGCAGCTTATTGGGTGACCGGACCGTGAACACTGAAGCTTTCTTT. This sequence encodes CASSLLGDRTVNTEAFF. The chain employs TRBV11-2 and TRBJ1-1; D is unclear. V shed 2 bases and J shed 0 bases, with 16 bases lying between them. The CDR3 contains 17 residues. Germline values: CDR1 SGHAT, CDR2 FQNNGV.

This chain joins TRBV5-1 and TRBJ2-7, with D possibly being TRBD1 (5 bases). Germline lookup yields CDR1 SGHRS and CDR2 YFSETQ. The CDR3 loop spans 14 amino acids. Trimming pared 4 bases from V and 4 bases from J, leaving 15 bases between. The CDR3, as DNA: TGCGCCAGCAGCCCGCCCAGGGTAGGATACGAGCAGTACTTC. The encoded protein is CASSPPRVGYEQYF.

This clone was counted a single time. The chain combines TRBV9 with TRBJ1-3; D call uncertain. Germline V lookup: CDR1 SGDLS, CDR2 YYNGEE. The CDR3 loop spans 14 amino acids. V gave up 4 bases and J gave up 2 bases, with 10 bases separating them. In DNA form, the CDR3 reads TGTGCCAGCAGCCCCTCATCAACTGGAAACACCATATATTTT. It specifies CASSPSSTGNTIYF.

The rearrangement uses TRBV11-2 and TRBJ1-1; weak D call: TRBD1 (5 bases). Germline lookup yields CDR1 SGHAT and CDR2 FQNNGV. This CDR3 is 14 amino acids long. Between the trimmed V and J ends, which lost 2 bases and 3 bases, there was a span of 10 bases. CDR3 region: CASSLIRGDTEAFF. The CDR3, as DNA: TGTGCCAGCAGCTTAATAAGGGGTGACACTGAAGCTTTCTTT. Combining the CDR3 with reference TRBV11-2 and TRBJ1-1 gives the whole variable domain EAGVAQSPRYKIIEKRQSVAFWCNPISGHATLYWYQQILGQGPKLLIQFQNNGVVDDSQLPKDRFSAERLKGVDSTLKIQPAKLEDSAVYLCASSLIRGDTEAFFGQGTRLTVV.

The CDR3 region has the DNA TGTGCCAGCAGCGCGACTAGCGTCTCCTACAATGAGCAGTTCTTC. Translated, it gives CASSATSVSYNEQFF. This chain uses TRBV9 with TRBJ2-1, with TRBD2 identical over 8 bases. The CDR3 spans 15 residues. The germline V gene has CDR1 SGDLS and CDR2 YYNGEE. The V segment lost 3 bases and the J segment 0 bases; nucleotides outside the gene matches: 2.

The chain employs TRBV11-2 and TRBJ2-1; 13 bases agree with TRBD2. This CDR3 contains 14 residues. The V gene end was trimmed by 7 bases and the J gene end by 12 bases; junction bases not matched to a gene: 9. Per the germline V gene, CDR1 is SGHAT and CDR2 is FQNNGV. CDR3 nucleotide sequence: TGTGCCAGCACCCCGGGACTAGCGGGATTAAGGCAGTTCTTC. Its translation: CASTPGLAGLRQFF.

This clone was recorded only once. This sample also contains other DNA sequences that code for the same CDR3. The rearrangement uses TRBV5-4 and TRBJ2-1; D ambiguous. The CDR3 is 14 residues long. V shed 1 base and J shed 0 bases, with 5 bases lying between them. Germline assignment: CDR1 SGHNT and CDR2 YYREEE (reference sequence). CDR3 nucleotides: TGTGCCAGCAGCTTGCGAAGCTCCTACAATGAGCAGTTCTTC. Translating it yields CASSLRSSYNEQFF.

The V call is TRBV27, the J call TRBJ1-1; 10 bases match TRBD1. The CDR3 spans 15 residues. V trimming: 7 bases; J trimming: 7 bases; junction bases outside the gene matches: 12. Looked up from germline, CDR1 is MNHEY and CDR2 is SMNVEV (reference sequence). The CDR3 reads CASTPRDRGRGEAFF. CDR3 sequence (DNA): TGTGCCAGCACCCCTCGAGACAGGGGGCGCGGTGAAGCTTTCTTT.

This chain links TRBV2 with TRBJ2-2; D is possibly TRBD2 (6 bases). The CDR3 sequence is 15 residues long. Trimming cost V 8 bases and J 7 bases, with 20 bases left between them. Germline values: CDR1 SNHLY, CDR2 FYNNEI. The CDR3 here is CASRPLAGTGGELFF. Here the CDR3 DNA reads TGTGCCAGCCGACCCCTTGCGGGGACGGGCGGGGAGCTGTTTTTT.

This clone was picked up a small number of times. The chain is built from TRBV28 and TRBJ1-2; D is unclear. Trimming shortened V by 2 bases and J by 1 base, and 11 bases separated the two germline ends. The CDR3 length is 15 residues. Germline assignment: CDR1 MDHEN and CDR2 SYDVKM. The CDR3 is CASSLRGRSNYGYTF. The CDR3 coding sequence is TGTGCCAGCAGTTTAAGAGGCCGAAGTAACTATGGCTACACCTTC.